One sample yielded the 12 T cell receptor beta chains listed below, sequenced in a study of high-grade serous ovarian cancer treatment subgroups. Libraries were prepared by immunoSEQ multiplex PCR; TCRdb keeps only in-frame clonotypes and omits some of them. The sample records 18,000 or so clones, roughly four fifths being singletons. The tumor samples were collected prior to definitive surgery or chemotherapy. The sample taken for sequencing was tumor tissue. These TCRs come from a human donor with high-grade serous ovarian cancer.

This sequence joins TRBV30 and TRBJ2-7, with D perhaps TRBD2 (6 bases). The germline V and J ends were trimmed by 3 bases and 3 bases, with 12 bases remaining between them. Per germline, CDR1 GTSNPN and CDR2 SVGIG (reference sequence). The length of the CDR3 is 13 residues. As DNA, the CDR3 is TGTGCCTGGAGAATGGAGGGAGGCTACGAGCAGTACTTC. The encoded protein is CAWRMEGGYEQYF.

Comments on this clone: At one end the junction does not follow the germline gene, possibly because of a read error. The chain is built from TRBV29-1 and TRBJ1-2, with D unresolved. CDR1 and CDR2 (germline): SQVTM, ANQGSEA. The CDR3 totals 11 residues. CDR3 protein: CSVDTDYGYIF. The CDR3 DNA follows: TGCAGCGTTGACACAGACTATGGCTACATCTTC.

CDR3 in amino acids: CASSQREGYTGELFF. CDR3 coding DNA: TGTGCCAGCAGCCAGCGGGAGGGGTACACCGGGGAGCTGTTTTTT. This chain joins TRBV6-5 and TRBJ2-2; 10 bases line up with TRBD2. From germline, CDR1 is MNHEY and CDR2 SVGAGI. The CDR3 runs 15 residues. With 6 bases clipped from V and 3 bases from J, the junction kept 4 bases outside the gene matches.

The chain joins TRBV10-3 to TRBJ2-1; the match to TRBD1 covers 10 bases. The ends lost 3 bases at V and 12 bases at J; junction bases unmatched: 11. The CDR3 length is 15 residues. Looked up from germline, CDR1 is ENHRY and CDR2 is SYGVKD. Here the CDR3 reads CAISDGTGALLVQFF. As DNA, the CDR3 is TGTGCCATCAGTGATGGGACAGGGGCCCTGTTAGTGCAGTTCTTC.

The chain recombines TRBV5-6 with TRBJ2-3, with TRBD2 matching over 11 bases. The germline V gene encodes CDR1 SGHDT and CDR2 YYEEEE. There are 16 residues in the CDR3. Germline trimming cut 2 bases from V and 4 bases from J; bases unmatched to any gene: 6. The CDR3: CASSFRLAGNADTQYF. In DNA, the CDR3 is TGTGCCAGCAGCTTTAGACTAGCGGGAAACGCAGATACGCAGTATTTT.

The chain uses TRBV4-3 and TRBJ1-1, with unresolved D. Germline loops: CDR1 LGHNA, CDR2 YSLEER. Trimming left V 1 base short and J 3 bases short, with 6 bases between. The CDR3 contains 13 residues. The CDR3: CASSQASYTEAFF. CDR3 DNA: TGCGCCAGCAGCCAAGCCTCTTACACTGAAGCTTTCTTT.

The CDR3 DNA is TGTGCCAGCAGCCAAGCGGGAGCCCCGGGTAATGAGCAGTTCTTC. Translation: CASSQAGAPGNEQFF. The chain recombines TRBV7-3 with TRBJ2-1, with 8 nucleotides matching TRBD2. CDR1 and CDR2 (germline): SGHTA, FQGTGA. This CDR3 is built from 15 residues. V was clipped by 5 bases and J by 7 bases; unmatched bases: 10.

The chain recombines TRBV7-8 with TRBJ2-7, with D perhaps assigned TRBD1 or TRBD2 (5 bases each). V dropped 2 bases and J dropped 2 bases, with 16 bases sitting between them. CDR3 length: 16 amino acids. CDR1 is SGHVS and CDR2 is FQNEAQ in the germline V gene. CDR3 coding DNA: TGTGCCAGCAGCTTATCCGAAGGTCGGGGCACCTACGAGCAGTACTTC. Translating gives CASSLSEGRGTYEQYF.

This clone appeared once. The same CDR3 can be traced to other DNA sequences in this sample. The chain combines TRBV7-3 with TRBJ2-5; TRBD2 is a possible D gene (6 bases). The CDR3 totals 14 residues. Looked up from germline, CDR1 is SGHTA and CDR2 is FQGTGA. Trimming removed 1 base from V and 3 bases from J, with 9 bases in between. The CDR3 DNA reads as TGTGCCAGCAGCTTAAACGGCGGGGAAGAGACCCAGTACTTC. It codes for CASSLNGGEETQYF. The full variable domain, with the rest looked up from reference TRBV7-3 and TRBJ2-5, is GAGVSQTPSNKVTEKGKYVELRCDPISGHTALYWYRQSLGQGPEFLIYFQGTGAADDSGLPNDRFFAVRPEGSVSTLKIQRTERGDSAVYLCASSLNGGEETQYFGPGTRLLVL.

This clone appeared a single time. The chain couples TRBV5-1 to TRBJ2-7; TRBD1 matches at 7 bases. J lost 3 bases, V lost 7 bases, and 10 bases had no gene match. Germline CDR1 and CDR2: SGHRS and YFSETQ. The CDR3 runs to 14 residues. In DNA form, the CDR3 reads TGCGCCAGCGCCCCGGGACAGCTAAACTACGAGCAGTACTTC. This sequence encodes CASAPGQLNYEQYF. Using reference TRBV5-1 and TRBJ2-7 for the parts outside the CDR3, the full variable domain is KAGVTQTPRYLIKTRGQQVTLSCSPISGHRSVSWYQQTPGQGLQFLFEYFSETQRNKGNFPGRFSGRQFSNSRSEMNVSTLELGDSALYLCASAPGQLNYEQYFGPGTRLTVT.

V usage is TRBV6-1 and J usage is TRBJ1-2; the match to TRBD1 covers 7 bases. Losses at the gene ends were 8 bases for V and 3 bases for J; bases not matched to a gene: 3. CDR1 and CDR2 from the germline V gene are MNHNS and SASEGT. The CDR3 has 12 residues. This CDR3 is CASEGADYGYTF. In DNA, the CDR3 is TGTGCCAGCGAGGGGGCGGACTATGGCTACACCTTC.

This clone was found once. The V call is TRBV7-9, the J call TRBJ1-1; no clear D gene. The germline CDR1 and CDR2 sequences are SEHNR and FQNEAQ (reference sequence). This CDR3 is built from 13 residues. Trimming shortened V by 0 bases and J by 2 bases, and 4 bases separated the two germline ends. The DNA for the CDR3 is TGTGCCAGCAGCTTAGCGCCAAACACTGAAGCTTTCTTT. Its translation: CASSLAPNTEAFF.